This T cell receptor (beta chain) comes out of a study of control samples from healthy donors and cancer patients. The assay was immunoSEQ multiplex PCR, and TCRdb's table has in-frame clones only and misses some. Among over 200,000 clones, approximately 80% were seen once, and the ten largest hold 13%. This clone was picked up a small number of times. Germline CDR1 SGDLS, CDR2 YYNGEE. V lost 4 bases and J lost 4, with 14 bases in between. The length of the CDR3 is 14 residues. The V call is TRBV9, the J call TRBJ1-1, with a possible D match to TRBD1 (6 bases). This TCR was sampled from a woman aged 60 to 75 with lung cancer. The specimen was PBMCs. CDR3 loop: CASSPLTGGTEAFF. The CDR3 DNA follows: TGTGCCAGCAGCCCACTGACAGGCGGCACTGAAGCTTTCTTT.